This TCR beta chain comes out of a study of blood T cells in healthy people across ages. General observations from the study: Underestimates were what the diversity estimates from one million T cells were considered to be.

As concerns this clonotype: Antigen specificity is unknown.

Then a second PCR, running about 6 to 12 cycles, was carried out with a sample-barcoded 5' primer and a J-beta primer mix. Per sample, CDR3-containing paired-end reads numbered at least 2.5 million. TCRdb reanalysed the 5' RACE reads using MiXCR and keeps one entry per CDR3 protein. The sample has roughly 930,000 distinct CDR3 sequences, approximately 49% seen once; the top ten hold roughly 12%. V was shortened by 1 base and J by 2 bases, with 11 bases between the two germline ends. The germline V gene has CDR1 SEHNR and CDR2 FQNEAQ (reference sequence). The CDR3 is 15 amino acids. The sequence came from a man aged 30 to 45 in good health. The sequenced sample was blood. The chain links TRBV7-9 to TRBJ2-5; D possibly corresponds to TRBD2 (6 bases). CDR3 coding DNA: TGTGCCAGCAGCTTAGGGACTACGGGGCAAGAGACCCAGTACTTC. Its protein is CASSLGTTGQETQYF.